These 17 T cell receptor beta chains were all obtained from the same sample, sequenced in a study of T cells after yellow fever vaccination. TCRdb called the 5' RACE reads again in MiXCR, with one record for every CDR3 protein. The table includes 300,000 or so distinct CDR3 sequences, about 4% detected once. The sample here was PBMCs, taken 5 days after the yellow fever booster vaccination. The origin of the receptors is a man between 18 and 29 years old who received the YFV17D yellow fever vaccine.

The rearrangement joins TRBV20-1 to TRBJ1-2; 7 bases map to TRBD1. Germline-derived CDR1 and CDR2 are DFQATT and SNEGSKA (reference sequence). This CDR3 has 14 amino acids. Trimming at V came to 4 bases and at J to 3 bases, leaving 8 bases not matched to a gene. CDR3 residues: CSATSTGQDYGYTF. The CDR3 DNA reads TGCAGTGCTACGTCGACAGGGCAGGACTATGGCTACACCTTC.

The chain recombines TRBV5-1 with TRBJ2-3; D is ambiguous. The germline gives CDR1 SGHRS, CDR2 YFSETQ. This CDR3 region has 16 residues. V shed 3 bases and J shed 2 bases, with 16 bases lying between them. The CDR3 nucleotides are TGCGCCAGCAGCTCCGTCGTCCGCCGAGACACAGATACGCAGTATTTT. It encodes CASSSVVRRDTDTQYF.

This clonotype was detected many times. CDR3 sequence (DNA): TGTGCCAGCAGCCCTAGCGGGGGTCCCACAGATACGCAGTATTTT. It codes for CASSPSGGPTDTQYF. The V gene is TRBV3-1, the J gene TRBJ2-3, with 10 bases matching TRBD2. From germline, CDR1 is LGHDT and CDR2 YNNKEL (reference sequence). Trimming took 4 bases from V and 2 from J; bases not matched to a gene: 3. This CDR3 has 15 amino acids.

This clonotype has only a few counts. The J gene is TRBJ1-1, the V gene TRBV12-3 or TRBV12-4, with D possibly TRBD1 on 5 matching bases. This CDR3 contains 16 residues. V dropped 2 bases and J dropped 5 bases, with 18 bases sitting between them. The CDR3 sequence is CASSLKSGPGGTEAFF. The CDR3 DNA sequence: TGTGCCAGCAGTTTAAAATCGGGTCCCGGGGGGACTGAAGCTTTCTTT.

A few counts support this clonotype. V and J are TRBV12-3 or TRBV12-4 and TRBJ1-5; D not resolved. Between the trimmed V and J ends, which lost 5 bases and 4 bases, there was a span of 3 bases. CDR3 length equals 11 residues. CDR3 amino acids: CASSHNQPQHF. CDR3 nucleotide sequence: TGTGCCAGCAGTCATAATCAGCCCCAGCATTTT.

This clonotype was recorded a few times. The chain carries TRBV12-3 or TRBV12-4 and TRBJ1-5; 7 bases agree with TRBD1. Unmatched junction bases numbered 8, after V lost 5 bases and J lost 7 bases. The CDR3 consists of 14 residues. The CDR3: CASSPQGTNQPQHF. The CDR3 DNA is TGTGCCAGCAGTCCACAGGGGACAAACCAGCCCCAGCATTTT.

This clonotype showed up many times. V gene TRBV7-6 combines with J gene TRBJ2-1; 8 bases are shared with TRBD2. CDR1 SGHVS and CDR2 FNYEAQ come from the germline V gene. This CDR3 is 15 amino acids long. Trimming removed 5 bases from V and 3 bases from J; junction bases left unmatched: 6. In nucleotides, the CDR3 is TGTGCCAGCAGCCCCCACGCGGGGGGCTACAATGAGCAGTTCTTC. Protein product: CASSPHAGGYNEQFF.

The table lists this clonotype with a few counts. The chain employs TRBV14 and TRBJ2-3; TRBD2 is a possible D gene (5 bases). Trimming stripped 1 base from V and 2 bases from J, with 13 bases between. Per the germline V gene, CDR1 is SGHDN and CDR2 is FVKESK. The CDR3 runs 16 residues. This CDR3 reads CASSQVGGGYTDTQYF. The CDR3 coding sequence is TGTGCCAGCAGCCAAGTAGGAGGCGGATACACAGATACGCAGTATTTT.

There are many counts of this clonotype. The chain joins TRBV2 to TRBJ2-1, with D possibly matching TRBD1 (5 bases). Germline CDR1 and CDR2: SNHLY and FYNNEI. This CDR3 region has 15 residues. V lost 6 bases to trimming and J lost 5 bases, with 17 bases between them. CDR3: CASRVGLQGNNEQFF. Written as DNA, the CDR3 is TGTGCCAGCAGGGTGGGGCTACAAGGGAACAATGAGCAGTTCTTC. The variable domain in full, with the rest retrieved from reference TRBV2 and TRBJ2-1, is EPEVTQTPSHQVTQMGQEVILRCVPISNHLYFYWYRQILGQKVEFLVSFYNNEISEKSEIFDDQFSVERPDGSNFTLKIRSTKLEDSAMYFCASRVGLQGNNEQFFGPGTRLTVL.

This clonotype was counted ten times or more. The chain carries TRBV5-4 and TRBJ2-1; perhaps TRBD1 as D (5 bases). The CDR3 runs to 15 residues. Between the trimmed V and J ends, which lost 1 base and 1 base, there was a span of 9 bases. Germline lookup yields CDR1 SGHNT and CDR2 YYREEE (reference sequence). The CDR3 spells CASSLSQGSYNEQFF. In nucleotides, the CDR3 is TGTGCCAGCAGCTTGAGTCAGGGATCCTACAATGAGCAGTTCTTC.

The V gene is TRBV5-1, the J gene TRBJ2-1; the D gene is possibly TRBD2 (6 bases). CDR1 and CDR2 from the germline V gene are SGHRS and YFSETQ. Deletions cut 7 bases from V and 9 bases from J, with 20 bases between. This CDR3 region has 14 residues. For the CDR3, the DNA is TGCGCCAGCGCCCTCCGACTAGTCGGCGCTGAGCAGTTCTTC. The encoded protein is CASALRLVGAEQFF.

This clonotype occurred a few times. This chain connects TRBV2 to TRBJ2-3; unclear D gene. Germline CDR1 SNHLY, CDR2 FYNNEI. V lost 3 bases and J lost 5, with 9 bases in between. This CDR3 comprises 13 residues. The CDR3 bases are TGTGCCAGCAGTGACCAACTTGGAGATACGCAGTATTTT. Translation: CASSDQLGDTQYF.

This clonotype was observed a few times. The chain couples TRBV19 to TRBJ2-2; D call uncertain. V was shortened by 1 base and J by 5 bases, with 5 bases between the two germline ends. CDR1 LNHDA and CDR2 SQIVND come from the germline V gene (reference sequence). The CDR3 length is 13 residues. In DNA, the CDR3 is TGTGCCAGTAGTATAGCTGGGACCGGGGAGCTGTTTTTT. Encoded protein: CASSIAGTGELFF.

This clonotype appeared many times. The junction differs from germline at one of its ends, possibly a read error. The CDR3 loop is CASSPPVSPASFF. For the CDR3, the DNA is TGTGCCAGCTCACCACCTGTCTCTCCGGCAAGCTTCTTC. The chain links TRBV18 to TRBJ2-7; D is unclear. CDR1 and CDR2 (germline): KGHSH, LQKENI. The CDR3 extends over 13 amino acids.

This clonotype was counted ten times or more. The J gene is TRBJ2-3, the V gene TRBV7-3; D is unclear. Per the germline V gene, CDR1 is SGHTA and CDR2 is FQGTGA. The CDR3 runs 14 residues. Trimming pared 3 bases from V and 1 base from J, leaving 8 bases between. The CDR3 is CASSFRQGTDTQYF. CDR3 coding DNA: TGTGCCAGCAGCTTCCGGCAGGGCACAGATACGCAGTATTTT.

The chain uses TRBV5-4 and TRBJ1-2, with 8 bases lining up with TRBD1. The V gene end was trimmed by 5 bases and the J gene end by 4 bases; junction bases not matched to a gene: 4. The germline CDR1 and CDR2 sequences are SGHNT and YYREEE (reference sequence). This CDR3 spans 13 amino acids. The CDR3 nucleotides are TGTGCCAGCAGTGGGACAGGTGCCTATGGCTACACCTTC. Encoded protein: CASSGTGAYGYTF.

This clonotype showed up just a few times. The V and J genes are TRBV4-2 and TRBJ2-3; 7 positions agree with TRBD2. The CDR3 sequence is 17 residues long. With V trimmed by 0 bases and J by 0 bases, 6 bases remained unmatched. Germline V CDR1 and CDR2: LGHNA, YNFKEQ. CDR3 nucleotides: TGTGCCAGCAGCCAAGAACGAGCGGGGACTAGCACAGATACGCAGTATTTT. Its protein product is CASSQERAGTSTDTQYF.